The present T cell receptor (beta chain) was sequenced within a study of T cell changes during pregnancy in multiple sclerosis. Using immunoSEQ multiplex PCR, the repertoire was profiled, and TCRdb retains in-frame clones only, with some absent. The sample consists of about 40,000 clones, 90% to 95% of them appearing once. Germline V gene lookup returns CDR1 MNHNY and CDR2 SVGAGI (reference sequence). This CDR3 comprises 12 residues. Trimming shortened V by 8 bases and J by 5 bases, and 10 bases separated the two germline ends. The chain recombines TRBV6-6 with TRBJ2-1; D might be TRBD2 (6 bases). The sequence was collected from a female donor with multiple sclerosis, enrolled in a pregnancy study. The material sequenced was peripheral blood, taken in the third trimester of pregnancy. DNA for the CDR3: TGTGCCAGCGGGCTAGCGCACAATGAGCAGTTCTTC. Protein product: CASGLAHNEQFF.